This T cell receptor (beta chain) was sequenced for a study of cytomegalovirus exposure and HLA in healthy donors. With 60 Vbeta and 13 Jbeta primers, the PCR was carried out. Libraries were prepared by immunoSEQ multiplex PCR; TCRdb keeps only in-frame clonotypes and omits some of them. This table has about 190,000 clones, approximately 70% appearing once. The germline gives CDR1 SGDLS, CDR2 YYNGEE. V lost 2 bases and J lost 7; bases outside the gene matches: 5. The CDR3 extends over 15 amino acids. The source of this sequence is a woman in her 30s in good health and CMV-seronegative. Sequenced input: PBMCs. The chain carries TRBV9 and TRBJ2-2, with 10 bases that match TRBD1. The CDR3: CASSVTGQGFGELFF. In nucleotides, the CDR3 is TGTGCCAGCAGCGTTACGGGACAGGGGTTCGGGGAGCTGTTTTTT.